This T cell receptor (beta chain) emerged from a study of Graves' ophthalmopathy and Graves' hyperthyroidism (dated 2018 in TCRdb). Background for the entire study: Peripheral blood was collected at initial diagnosis, before any treatment. TCR beta repertoire signatures were used to distinguish Graves' ophthalmopathy from Graves' hyperthyroidism and to predict progression to ophthalmopathy. In total, some 130 blood samples were TCR-sequenced: some 43 ophthalmopathy, approximately 80 hyperthyroidism and some 17 hyperthyroidism-to-ophthalmopathy patients. A discovery set of 95 to 100 patients (around 45 ophthalmopathy, 60 or so stable hyperthyroidism) was enrolled to explore V-J signatures distinguishing ophthalmopathy from hyperthyroidism. An independent validation cohort comprised some 19 hyperthyroidism patients and over 15 patients who later progressed from hyperthyroidism to ophthalmopathy. In five or six hyperthyroidism patients, T-cell repertoires of thyroid tissue and blood were compared. After sampling, hyperthyroidism patients received methimazole starting at 30 mg daily, and ophthalmopathy patients received high-dose intravenous methylprednisolone. What the research found in general, with its limitations: In validation, the model predicted ophthalmopathy progression with about 64% sensitivity and about 77% specificity; roughly 11 predicted patients were CT-confirmed with GO in a median of roughly 6.8 months. Among expanded thyroid clonotypes with frequency above 0.001, most also showed up in blood, which suggests that blood repertoires may reflect the thyroid immune response. In cross-validation, the 13-signature model distinguished ophthalmopathy from stable hyperthyroidism with 85% to 90% sensitivity and about 84% specificity, and in the test set the corresponding values were roughly 80% and 76%. No statistical method was used to predetermine the sample size, and group allocation was not hidden from the investigators.

Ophthalmopathy patients had moderately to severely active disease, Clinical Activity Score of at least 3, NOSPECS grade of at least 4, and disease duration under 3 months. Patients were excluded if they had other autoimmune diseases, uncontrolled infections, pregnancy or lactation. Diagnosis was based on clinical symptoms, serum thyroxine, TRAb, thyroid ultrasound and orbital computed tomography. PBMCs were isolated from approximately 10 ml of fresh peripheral blood by Ficoll-Paque density gradient centrifugation. Trizol reagent was used to extract the total RNA, and its quality was then checked on an Agilent 2100 Bioanalyzer. On this clonotype itself: The clone's antigen remains unknown. No qualities accompany the bases; no much larger clone lies one base away.

For repertoire sequencing, the TCR beta CDR3 regions were amplified from RNA transcripts. A first-round RT-PCR used HTBI primers with the Qiagen OneStep RT-PCR kit, followed by a second-round multiplex PCR, size selection and purification. Libraries were sequenced on an Illumina HiSeq2000 using paired-end 100 bp reads. Per the authors' processing: Reads were processed with SOAPnuke, discarding reads with adapters, uncalled bases, mean Phred below 15, or no exact constant-primer or identifier match. COPE v1.2.5 was used to merge the high-quality paired reads. Each unique nucleotide sequence was defined as a clonotype, and clonotypes were aligned to IMGT TRB V, D and J references with MiTCR v1.1. Only V-J combinations with frequency above 0.0001 were analysed, covering approximately 99% of repertoires. For each V-J combination, a TCR clonal expansion and chaos score was defined as F50 clonal expansion divided by the chaos observed in the TCRdist matrix. Features were reduced by Welch's t-statistics and random forest to over 10 V-J combinations, which fed a naive Bayes classifier. The similarity between thyroid and blood repertoires was quantified using the Morisita-Horn index. Starting from the raw public reads, TCRdb applied fastp trimming at Q25, assembled clones with MiXCR and retained in-frame beta chains. A single entry per CDR3 protein holds the most common genes and DNA from its merged rows. V and J calls and clone size were set by TCRdb, not the authors. This sample lists 300,000 to 350,000 distinct CDR3 sequences; roughly 15% were detected once. The ten largest account for 9% to 15% of the sample.

The CDR3 starts with the cysteine, ends with the phenylalanine, and has 16 residues. Kept here is only the CDR3 DNA, which spans 48 bases and is read in frame from base 1. V is pruned by 4 bases and J by 2 bases, leaving 7 bases of the junction without a gene match. The germline V gene sets CDR1 to MNHNS and CDR2 to SASEGT. The sequence was collected from an adult man with Graves' ophthalmopathy. The receptor chain draws on TRBV6-1 and TRBJ2-5; 10 bases in the junction line up with TRBD1. The source material was peripheral blood. The CDR3 region has the sequence CASSASVGQGQETQYF. The nucleotide sequence is given as TGTGCCAGCAGTGCCTCAGTGGGACAGGGGCAAGAGACCCAGTACTTC.